The sequence of this T cell receptor beta chain was determined in a study of tumor-infiltrating lymphocytes in oesophageal squamous cell carcinoma. This clonotype was observed a few times. Deletions cut 1 base from V and 1 base from J, with 13 bases between. CDR1 and CDR2 from the germline V gene are SGHTA and FQGNSA. There are 16 residues in the CDR3. Via MiXCR, TCRdb re-called the PCR reads, giving one row per CDR3 protein. Here the sample spans about 18,000 distinct CDR3 sequences, around two fifths being singletons. The rearrangement links TRBV7-2 to TRBJ1-1, with D perhaps matching TRBD1 (6 bases). This clonotype originated in a male donor with esophageal squamous cell carcinoma. Material for sequencing was esophageal tumor tissue. CDR3 DNA: TGTGCCAGCAGCTTAGTGAAGACAGGAGCGAACACTGAAGCTTTCTTT. Translated, it gives CASSLVKTGANTEAFF. Full variable domain (missing parts from reference TRBV7-2 and TRBJ1-1): GAGVSQSPSNKVTEKGKDVELRCDPISGHTALYWYRQSLGQGLEFLIYFQGNSAPDKSGLPSDRFSAERTGGSVSTLTIQRTQQEDSAVYLCASSLVKTGANTEAFFGQGTRLTVV.